This T cell receptor beta chain originates from a study of sequential checkpoint blockade in melanoma. Study details: Both treatment sequences were followed by maintenance nivolumab.

Assay: immunoSEQ multiplex PCR; the TCRdb copy retains only in-frame clones and omits some. The table includes tens of thousands of clones, almost 85% detected once. CDR1 SGHVS and CDR2 FNYEAQ come from the germline V gene. The CDR3 consists of 16 residues. V shed 4 bases and J 1 base; nucleotides not matched to a gene: 5. Noted treatment: randomized to nivolumab then ipilimumab (arm A) or the reverse (arm B). No patient had prior DNA-damaging chemotherapy. Live CD3+CD8+ CD19− CD56− cells were sorted from PBMCs. The material sequenced was CD8+ T cells sorted from blood (inferred from file names), taken from a patient given nivolumab and ipilimumab in sequence. The chain has TRBV7-6 and TRBJ2-2, with TRBD2 matching over 8 bases. The sequence was obtained from a human donor with melanoma. The CDR3 reads CASSSKRGMNTGELFF. As DNA, the CDR3 is TGTGCCAGCAGCTCAAAGCGGGGGATGAACACCGGGGAGCTGTTTTTT.